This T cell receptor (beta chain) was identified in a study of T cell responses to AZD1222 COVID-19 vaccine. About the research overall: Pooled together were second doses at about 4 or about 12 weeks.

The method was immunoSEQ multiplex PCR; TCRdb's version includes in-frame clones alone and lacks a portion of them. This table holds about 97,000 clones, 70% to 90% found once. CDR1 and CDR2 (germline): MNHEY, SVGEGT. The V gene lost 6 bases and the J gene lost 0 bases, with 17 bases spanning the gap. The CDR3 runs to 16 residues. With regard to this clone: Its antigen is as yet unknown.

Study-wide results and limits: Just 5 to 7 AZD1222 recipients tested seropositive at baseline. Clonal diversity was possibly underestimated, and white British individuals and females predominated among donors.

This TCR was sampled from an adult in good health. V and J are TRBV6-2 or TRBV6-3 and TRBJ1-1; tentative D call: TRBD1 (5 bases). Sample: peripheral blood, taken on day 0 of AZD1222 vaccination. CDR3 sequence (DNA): TGTGCCAGCAGCAGGGCGGCTCTTCCTATGAACACTGAAGCTTTCTTT. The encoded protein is CASSRAALPMNTEAFF.